The clone carrying this T cell receptor (beta chain) has a count of ten or more. Its matching antigen is unknown. Construction of the TCRbeta library involved unique molecular identifiers. TCRdb recomputed calls from the PCR reads with MiXCR, one row per CDR3 protein. The sample records around 300,000 distinct CDR3 sequences, around 10% being singletons. These data belong to a study of T-cell reconstitution after alpha-beta-depleted transplantation in children. Study-wide results and caveats: Expanded graft clones numbering several hundred reportedly gave rise to alpha-beta T cells about two months after transplant.

The germline V gene has CDR1 MDHEN and CDR2 SYDVKM. Trimming cost V 6 bases and J 0 bases; bases outside gene matches: 6. The CDR3 contains 16 residues. V and J are TRBV28 and TRBJ2-2, with TRBD1 matching 8 bases. The receptor's source is a male patient between 2 and 10 years old who had a stem cell transplant for chronic granulomatous disease, so the T cells may come from the graft donor. This specimen was peripheral blood, taken 180 days after TCRalphabeta/CD19-depleted stem cell transplant. This chain's CDR3 is CASSGTGETNTGELFF. CDR3 DNA: TGTGCCAGCAGCGGGACAGGCGAAACGAACACCGGGGAGCTGTTTTTT.